Presented here are 2 T cell receptor beta chains from one specimen sequenced in a study of human T cells and chemical hapten exposure. Time point denoted: pre-sensitization, week 0. Specified treatment: therapeutic diphenylcyclopropenone sensitization with weekly scalp DPC. TCRdb independently ran MiXCR on the RACE reads; one entry per CDR3 protein. The table includes about 46,000 distinct CDR3 sequences, approximately 9.8% detected once. Sample: whole blood, taken in connection with sensitization to the hapten diphenylcyclopropenone (DPC). All receptors derive from a woman between 40 and 55 years old with alopecia areata. Some clones in this sample may be carry-over from other donors' samples.

This clonotype was seen a few times. This chain links TRBV25-1 with TRBJ1-1; TRBD1 might be the D (6 bases). Trimming took 0 bases from V and 3 from J, leaving 14 bases between them. Germline V gene lookup returns CDR1 MGHDK and CDR2 SYGVNS. The CDR3 extends over 16 amino acids. The CDR3 loop reads CASSEYKGGADTEAFF. CDR3 DNA: TGTGCCAGCAGTGAATATAAGGGGGGCGCGGACACTGAAGCTTTCTTT. The full variable domain, rest sourced from reference TRBV25-1 and TRBJ1-1, is EADIYQTPRYLVIGTGKKITLECSQTMGHDKMYWYQQDPGMELHLIHYSYGVNSTEKGDLSSESTVSRIRTEHFPLTLESARPSHTSQYLCASSEYKGGADTEAFFGQGTRLTVV.

The rearrangement links TRBV9 to TRBJ1-2; D call uncertain. Deletions cut 0 bases from V and 1 base from J, with 7 bases between. Germline-derived CDR1 and CDR2 are SGDLS and YYNGEE. This CDR3 region has 14 residues. This chain's CDR3 is CASSVAGINYGYTF. CDR3 nucleotide sequence: TGTGCCAGCAGCGTAGCAGGTATTAACTATGGCTACACCTTC.